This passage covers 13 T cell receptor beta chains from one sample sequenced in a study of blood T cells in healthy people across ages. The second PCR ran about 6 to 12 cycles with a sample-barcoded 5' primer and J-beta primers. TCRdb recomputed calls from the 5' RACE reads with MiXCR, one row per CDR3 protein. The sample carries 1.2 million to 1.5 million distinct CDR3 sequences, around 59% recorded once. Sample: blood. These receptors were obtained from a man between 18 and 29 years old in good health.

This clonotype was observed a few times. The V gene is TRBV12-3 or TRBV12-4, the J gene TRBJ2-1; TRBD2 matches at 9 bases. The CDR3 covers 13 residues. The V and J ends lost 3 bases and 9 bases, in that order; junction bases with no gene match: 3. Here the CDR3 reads CASSFVTSGEQFF. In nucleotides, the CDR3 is TGTGCCAGCAGTTTCGTGACTAGCGGTGAGCAGTTCTTC.

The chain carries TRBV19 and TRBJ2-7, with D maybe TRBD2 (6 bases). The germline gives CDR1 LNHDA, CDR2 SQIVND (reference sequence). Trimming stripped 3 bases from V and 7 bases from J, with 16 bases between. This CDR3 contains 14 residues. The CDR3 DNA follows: TGTGCCAGTAGTATCGGATCGGGGGTTGAGGAGCAGTACTTC. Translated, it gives CASSIGSGVEEQYF.

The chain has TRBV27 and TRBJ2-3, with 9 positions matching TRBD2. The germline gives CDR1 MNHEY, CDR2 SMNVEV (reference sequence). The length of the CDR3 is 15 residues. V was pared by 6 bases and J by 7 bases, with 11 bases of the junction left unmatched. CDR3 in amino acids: CASSRSGGPVYTQYF. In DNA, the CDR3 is TGTGCCAGCAGCCGTAGCGGGGGCCCGGTGTATACGCAGTATTTT.

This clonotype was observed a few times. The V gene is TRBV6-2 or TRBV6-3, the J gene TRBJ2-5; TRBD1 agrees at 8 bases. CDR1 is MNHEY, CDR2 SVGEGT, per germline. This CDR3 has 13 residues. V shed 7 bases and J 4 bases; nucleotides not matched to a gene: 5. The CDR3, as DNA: TGTGCCAGCACCGGACAGGGAACAGAGACCCAGTACTTC. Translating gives CASTGQGTETQYF.

The chain's CDR3 is CASSQGDSWGEETQYF. CDR3 coding DNA: TGCGCCAGCAGCCAAGGGGATAGTTGGGGAGAGGAGACCCAGTACTTC. The chain is built from TRBV4-1 and TRBJ2-7, with D maybe TRBD2 (5 bases). The last part of the DNA fits TRBJ2-5 better; the J call may be wrong. CDR3 length: 16 residues. Germline V gene lookup returns CDR1 MGHRA and CDR2 YSYEKL.

DNA for the CDR3: TGTGCCAGCAGTCCGGGACTAGCGGGATGGAATGAGCAGTTCTTC. Encoded protein: CASSPGLAGWNEQFF. The rearrangement links TRBV27 to TRBJ2-1; 13 bases are a match to TRBD2. Germline assignment: CDR1 MNHEY and CDR2 SMNVEV (reference sequence). V trimming: 5 bases; J trimming: 7 bases; junction bases outside the gene matches: 5. There are 15 residues in the CDR3.

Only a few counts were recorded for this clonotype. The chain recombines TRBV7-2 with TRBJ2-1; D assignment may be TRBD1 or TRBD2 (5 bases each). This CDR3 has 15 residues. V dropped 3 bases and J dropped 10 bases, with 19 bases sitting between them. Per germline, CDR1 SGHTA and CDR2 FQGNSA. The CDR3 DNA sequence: TGTGCCAGCAGCTTTTCCATCTCGGTCAGGGACGAGCAGTTCTTC. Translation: CASSFSISVRDEQFF.

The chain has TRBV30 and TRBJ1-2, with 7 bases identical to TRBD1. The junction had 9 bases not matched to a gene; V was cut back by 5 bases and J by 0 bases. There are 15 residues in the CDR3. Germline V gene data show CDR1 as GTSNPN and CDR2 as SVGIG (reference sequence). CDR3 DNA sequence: TGTGCCTGGGCTACAGGGGTGTCGTCTAACTATGGCTACACCTTC. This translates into CAWATGVSSNYGYTF.

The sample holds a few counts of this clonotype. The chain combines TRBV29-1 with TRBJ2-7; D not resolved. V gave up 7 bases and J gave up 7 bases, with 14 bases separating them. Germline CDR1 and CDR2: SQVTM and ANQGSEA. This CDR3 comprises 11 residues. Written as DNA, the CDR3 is TGCAGCGGAGAGGTGGGCCAGGAGCAGTACTTC. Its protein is CSGEVGQEQYF.

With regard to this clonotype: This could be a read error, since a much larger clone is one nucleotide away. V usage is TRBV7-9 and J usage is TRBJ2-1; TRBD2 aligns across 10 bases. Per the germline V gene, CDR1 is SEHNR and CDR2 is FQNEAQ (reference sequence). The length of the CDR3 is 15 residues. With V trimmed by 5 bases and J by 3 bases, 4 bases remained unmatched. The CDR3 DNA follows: TGTGCCAGCAGCCCCGGGACTAGCGACTACAATGAGCAGTTCTTC. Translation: CASSPGTSDYNEQFF.

In DNA, the CDR3 is TGTGCCAGCAGCTTTGGACAGTCCCACTATGGCTACACCTTC. Residues: CASSFGQSHYGYTF. The gene calls are TRBV7-2 and TRBJ1-2, with D possibly TRBD1 on 6 matching bases. Germline CDR1 is SGHTA and CDR2 is FQGNSA. Trimming cost V 3 bases and J 3 bases, with 11 bases left between them. CDR3 length equals 14 residues.

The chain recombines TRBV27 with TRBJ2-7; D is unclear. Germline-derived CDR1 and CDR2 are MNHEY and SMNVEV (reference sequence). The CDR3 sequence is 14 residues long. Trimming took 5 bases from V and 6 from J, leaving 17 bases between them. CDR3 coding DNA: TGTGCCAGCAGTCCCTTTCTACCTGAGTCCGAGCAGTACTTC. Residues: CASSPFLPESEQYF.

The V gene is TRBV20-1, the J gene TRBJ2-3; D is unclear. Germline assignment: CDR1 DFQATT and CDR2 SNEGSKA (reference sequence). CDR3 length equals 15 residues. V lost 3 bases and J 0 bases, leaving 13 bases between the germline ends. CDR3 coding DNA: TGCAGTGCTAGGGACCGTAAGGCCAGCACAGATACGCAGTATTTT. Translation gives CSARDRKASTDTQYF.